The 29 T cell receptor beta chains below all came from one sample that was sequenced in a study of blood T cell repertoires in COVID-19. Profiling relied on immunoSEQ multiplex PCR, and the TCRdb table lists in-frame clones only, not all of them. The table has roughly 200,000 clones, roughly 90% seen once. The sample was PBMCs or T cells enriched from blood (not recorded which). The receptors originated from a woman in her forties or fifties in a cohort exposed to, infected with or recovered from COVID-19 (not recorded which).

A few counts support this clone. Here the CDR3 reads CASSVAGLVYDTQYF. CDR3 DNA sequence: TGTGCCAGCAGCGTAGCAGGACTAGTTTATGATACGCAGTATTTT. The chain recombines TRBV9 with TRBJ2-3; TRBD2 agrees at 7 bases. Germline lookup yields CDR1 SGDLS and CDR2 YYNGEE. This CDR3 is 15 amino acids long. V lost 0 bases and J lost 6; bases outside the gene matches: 7.

To note about this clone: The sample carries other DNA sequences with the same CDR3. The rearrangement uses TRBV18 and TRBJ1-3; D possibly corresponds to TRBD1 (5 bases). The length of the CDR3 is 15 residues. Deletions cut 3 bases from V and 0 bases from J, with 9 bases between. The V gene's germline CDR1 is KGHSH and CDR2 LQKENI. CDR3 in amino acids: CASSPDSFSGNTIYF. The DNA for the CDR3 is TGTGCCAGCTCACCTGACAGCTTCTCTGGAAACACCATATATTTT.

V usage is TRBV19 and J usage is TRBJ1-1; D remains unclear. The CDR3 has 14 amino acids. V gave up 3 bases and J gave up 1 base, with 9 bases separating them. Germline CDR1 reads LNHDA; CDR2 reads SQIVND (reference sequence). The CDR3 reads CASSMAPRNTEAFF. CDR3 DNA sequence: TGTGCCAGTAGTATGGCCCCACGGAACACTGAAGCTTTCTTT.

V is TRBV6-2 or TRBV6-3 and J is TRBJ2-3, with D possibly TRBD2 on 6 matching bases. V lost 2 bases to trimming and J lost 2 bases, with 17 bases between them. CDR1 is MNHEY, CDR2 SVGEGT, per germline. This CDR3 is built from 17 residues. The CDR3 nucleotides read TGTGCCAGCAGTTACGGGGGACTCTCGATTTCCACAGATACGCAGTATTTT. Amino acids: CASSYGGLSISTDTQYF.

The chain links TRBV4-2 to TRBJ2-1; TRBD2 matches at 10 bases. The junction had 5 bases not matched to a gene; V was cut back by 4 bases and J by 5 bases. Per the germline V gene, CDR1 is LGHNA and CDR2 is YNFKEQ. CDR3 length: 15 residues. The CDR3 here is CASSRELAGNNEQFF. As DNA, the CDR3 is TGTGCCAGCAGCCGTGAACTAGCGGGGAACAATGAGCAGTTCTTC.

The V call is TRBV7-6, the J call TRBJ2-2; D gene ambiguous. V lost 5 bases, J lost 1 base, and 8 bases lay in between. The CDR3 contains 14 residues. Germline V CDR1 and CDR2: SGHVS, FNYEAQ. Here the CDR3 reads CASSLAENTGELFF. The CDR3 DNA is TGTGCCAGCAGCCTTGCAGAGAACACCGGGGAGCTGTTTTTT.

J is TRBJ2-3 and V is TRBV6-2 or TRBV6-3; the D gene is possibly TRBD2 (6 bases). V lost 2 bases to trimming and J lost 2 bases, with 17 bases between them. The length of the CDR3 is 17 residues. Per germline, CDR1 MNHEY and CDR2 SVGEGT. The CDR3 region has the DNA TGTGCCAGCAGTTACACCCGAGGAGGGGCCAACACAGATACGCAGTATTTT. Translation gives CASSYTRGGANTDTQYF.

The chain employs TRBV5-6 and TRBJ2-2, with 7 bases fitting TRBD1. Germline V gene lookup returns CDR1 SGHDT and CDR2 YYEEEE. The CDR3 has 16 residues. The trim removed 4 bases at V and 6 bases at J, leaving 12 bases unmatched. The CDR3 bases are TGTGCCAGCAGCCGAATCGGGACAGCCGACGCCGGGGAGCTGTTTTTT. This gives the protein CASSRIGTADAGELFF.

This clone was detected once. This chain joins TRBV3-1 (or the pseudogene TRBV3-2) and TRBJ2-5; possibly TRBD1 for D (6 bases). Germline V gene lookup returns CDR1 LGHDT and CDR2 YNNKEL (reference sequence). This CDR3 has 17 residues. V was trimmed by 4 bases and J by 1 base, leaving 19 bases between them. The CDR3 here is CASSRGGSLWGQETQYF. CDR3 DNA sequence: TGTGCCAGCAGCCGAGGGGGTTCCCTTTGGGGCCAAGAGACCCAGTACTTC.

The chain employs TRBV4-1 and TRBJ1-4; 9 bases line up with TRBD1. Trimming at V came to 4 bases and at J to 7 bases, leaving 10 bases not matched to a gene. Per germline, CDR1 MGHRA and CDR2 YSYEKL. This CDR3 spans 16 amino acids. Here the CDR3 reads CASSRLPGQGGEKLFF. CDR3 nucleotide sequence: TGCGCCAGCAGCCGCCTCCCGGGACAGGGCGGTGAAAAACTGTTTTTT.

In its sample, this clone was seen a few times. CDR3 nucleotide sequence: TGCGCCAGCAGCTTGGGACAGGGAAATTCACCCCTCCACTTT. Translating gives CASSLGQGNSPLHF. The rearrangement uses TRBV4-1 and TRBJ1-6; 9 bases line up with TRBD1. The junction had 3 bases not matched to a gene; V was cut back by 5 bases and J by 7 bases. The CDR3 extends over 14 amino acids. CDR1 is MGHRA and CDR2 is YSYEKL in the germline V gene.

CDR3 nucleotide sequence: TGTGCCATCAGGCCGGGACAGGGGGCCGAGAACACTGAAGCTTTCTTT. It translates to CAIRPGQGAENTEAFF. The chain has TRBV10-3 and TRBJ1-1; 12 bases are shared with TRBD1. Per germline, CDR1 ENHRY and CDR2 SYGVKD. The CDR3 has 16 amino acids. V trimming: 6 bases; J trimming: 1 base; junction bases outside the gene matches: 6.

The V gene is TRBV27, the J gene TRBJ1-2, with D unclear. This CDR3 region has 13 residues. The ends were cut back, 6 bases at V and 4 bases at J, with 12 bases in the middle. Germline V lookup: CDR1 MNHEY, CDR2 SMNVEV (reference sequence). The CDR3 DNA sequence: TGTGCCAGCAGCACTCGATCTGGCTATGGCTACACCTTC. The encoded protein is CASSTRSGYGYTF.

This chain joins TRBV6-5 and TRBJ1-4; D is possibly TRBD1 (6 bases). V gave up 6 bases and J gave up 1 base, with 12 bases separating them. CDR1 is MNHEY, CDR2 SVGAGI, per germline. This CDR3 is 15 amino acids long. The CDR3 region is CASRTRDKTNEKLFF. The CDR3 nucleotides are TGTGCCAGCAGAACTCGGGACAAAACTAATGAAAAACTGTTTTTT.

The J gene is TRBJ2-2, the V gene TRBV9; 7 bases fit TRBD1. With V trimmed by 0 bases and J by 4 bases, 6 bases remained unmatched. The CDR3 is 16 amino acids. Germline CDR1 SGDLS, CDR2 YYNGEE. The CDR3 spells CASSVATGTGTGELFF. CDR3 in DNA: TGTGCCAGCAGCGTAGCGACAGGGACGGGCACCGGGGAGCTGTTTTTT.

The J gene is TRBJ2-7, the V gene TRBV3-1 (or the pseudogene TRBV3-2), with 12 bases lining up with TRBD2. The CDR3 has 13 residues. J was trimmed by 4 bases and V by 8 bases; bases with no gene match: 3. The germline V gene has CDR1 LGHDT and CDR2 YNNKEL (reference sequence). This CDR3 is CASRTSGGYEQYF. Here the CDR3 DNA reads TGTGCCAGCCGAACTAGCGGGGGGTACGAGCAGTACTTC.

The count of this clone is one. This sequence joins TRBV9 and TRBJ1-2; 10 nucleotides line up with TRBD1. Germline CDR1 is SGDLS and CDR2 is YYNGEE. There are 16 residues in the CDR3. V lost 4 bases to trimming and J lost 5 bases; unmatched junction nucleotides: 11. CDR3 residues: CASSFDLDRGAYGYTF. CDR3 nucleotide sequence: TGTGCCAGCAGCTTTGACCTGGACAGGGGGGCTTATGGCTACACCTTC.

V is TRBV30 and J is TRBJ1-2, with D tentatively TRBD1 (6 bases). Trimming took off 3 bases at V and 1 base at J, with 12 bases between the two ends. CDR3 length: 14 amino acids. Germline V lookup: CDR1 GTSNPN, CDR2 SVGIG (reference sequence). This chain's CDR3 is CAWRGAGINYGYTF. The DNA of the CDR3 is TGTGCCTGGAGGGGGGCAGGGATTAACTATGGCTACACCTTC.

The chain uses TRBV4-3 and TRBJ2-7; 11 nucleotides agree with TRBD2. Germline assignment: CDR1 LGHNA and CDR2 YSLEER. The CDR3 loop spans 16 amino acids. J gave up 2 bases and V 4 bases, and 7 bases lay outside the gene matches. The CDR3 spells CASSRLLAGETYEQYF. CDR3 coding DNA: TGCGCCAGCAGCCGCTTACTAGCGGGGGAAACCTACGAGCAGTACTTC.

This chain joins TRBV19 and TRBJ2-3; TRBD2 matches at 8 bases. The V gene's germline CDR1 is LNHDA and CDR2 SQIVND (reference sequence). This CDR3 comprises 14 residues. V was pared by 8 bases and J by 6 bases, with 10 bases of the junction left unmatched. The CDR3 bases are TGTGCCAGTGCCGTGACGGGGGGGCGGGATACGCAGTATTTT. This translates into CASAVTGGRDTQYF.

This chain connects TRBV9 to TRBJ1-4, with 9 positions matching TRBD1. Germline V CDR1 and CDR2: SGDLS, YYNGEE. This CDR3 has 14 residues. V trimming: 4 bases; J trimming: 8 bases; junction bases outside the gene matches: 6. The CDR3 DNA reads TGTGCCAGCAGCCAGGGACAGGGAGGCGAAAAACTGTTTTTT. It codes for CASSQGQGGEKLFF.

The V call is TRBV6-2 or TRBV6-3, the J call TRBJ2-1; 9 bases agree with TRBD1. V gave up 6 bases and J gave up 6 bases; unmatched junction bases: 3. Germline values: CDR1 MNHEY, CDR2 SVGEGT. The CDR3 length is 13 residues. The CDR3 here is CASSATGGNEQFF. The CDR3 DNA is TGTGCCAGCAGCGCGACAGGGGGCAATGAGCAGTTCTTC.

The rearrangement joins TRBV9 to TRBJ1-1; 8 nucleotides agree with TRBD1. The trim removed 3 bases at V and 1 base at J, leaving 2 bases unmatched. CDR3 size: 14 residues. Germline CDR1 and CDR2: SGDLS and YYNGEE. The CDR3 loop reads CASSEGQANTEAFF. The CDR3 coding sequence is TGTGCCAGCAGCGAGGGACAGGCGAACACTGAAGCTTTCTTT.

This clone was seen a single time. The gene calls are TRBV6-5 and TRBJ1-6, with 9 bases fitting TRBD1. CDR3 length equals 15 residues. Germline trimming cut 5 bases from V and 8 bases from J; bases unmatched to any gene: 7. Per germline, CDR1 MNHEY and CDR2 SVGAGI. The CDR3 DNA follows: TGTGCCAGCAGTAGGGCCCGGACAGGGGATTCACCCCTCCACTTT. Translated: CASSRARTGDSPLHF.

V usage is TRBV5-1 and J usage is TRBJ2-3; 9 nucleotides align to TRBD1. Germline loops: CDR1 SGHRS, CDR2 YFSETQ. With V trimmed by 4 bases and J by 4 bases, 7 bases remained unmatched. The CDR3 is 15 amino acids. The CDR3 DNA is TGCGCCAGCAGCGGAGGGACAGGGCAGGCAGATACGCAGTATTTT. This gives the protein CASSGGTGQADTQYF. Using reference TRBV5-1 and TRBJ2-3 for the parts outside the CDR3, the full variable domain is KAGVTQTPRYLIKTRGQQVTLSCSPISGHRSVSWYQQTPGQGLQFLFEYFSETQRNKGNFPGRFSGRQFSNSRSEMNVSTLELGDSALYLCASSGGTGQADTQYFGPGTRLTVL.

The chain joins TRBV9 to TRBJ1-1, with D unclear. Germline CDR1 and CDR2: SGDLS and YYNGEE. The CDR3 totals 12 residues. V was shortened by 5 bases and J by 7 bases, with 12 bases between the two germline ends. The CDR3 coding sequence is TGTGCCAGCAGGGCTGACGGAGGTGAAGCTTTCTTT. Its protein product is CASRADGGEAFF.

This chain uses TRBV29-1 with TRBJ2-7; D is unresolved. Trimming stripped 6 bases from V and 3 bases from J, with 12 bases between. The CDR3 has 12 residues. Per germline, CDR1 SQVTM and CDR2 ANQGSEA. The CDR3 reads CSVSLTYYEQYF. DNA for the CDR3: TGCAGCGTATCCCTAACCTACTACGAGCAGTACTTC.

The chain couples TRBV3-1 (or the pseudogene TRBV3-2) to TRBJ1-5; D uncertain. V was clipped by 4 bases and J by 3 bases, with 7 bases between them. Germline CDR1 is LGHDT and CDR2 is YNNKEL (reference sequence). This CDR3 is 13 amino acids long. CDR3 in DNA: TGTGCCAGCAGCCCGAGGGTCAATCAGCCCCAGCATTTT. This codes for CASSPRVNQPQHF.

The V call is TRBV11-2, the J call TRBJ2-5; TRBD2 matches at 9 bases. J was trimmed by 5 bases and V by 3 bases; bases with no gene match: 13. Looked up from germline, CDR1 is SGHAT and CDR2 is FQNNGV. This CDR3 has 17 amino acids. CDR3 sequence: CASSFVGLAGSYETQYF. The CDR3 coding sequence is TGTGCCAGCAGCTTTGTGGGGCTAGCGGGGTCCTACGAGACCCAGTACTTC. Drawing the rest from reference TRBV11-2 and TRBJ2-5, the complete variable domain is EAGVAQSPRYKIIEKRQSVAFWCNPISGHATLYWYQQILGQGPKLLIQFQNNGVVDDSQLPKDRFSAERLKGVDSTLKIQPAKLEDSAVYLCASSFVGLAGSYETQYFGPGTRLLVL.